One sample yielded the 26 T cell receptor beta chains listed below, sequenced in a study of cytomegalovirus exposure and HLA in healthy donors (dated 2017 in TCRdb). Library construction relied on the immunoSEQ multiplex PCR assay. For the multiplex PCR, a mixture combining 60 forward primers for TCR Vbeta segments and 13 reverse primers for TCR Jbeta segments was used. TCRdb obtained this table from immuneACCESS and retained in-frame rearrangements with V and J assigned. These tables miss some clones; where compared with another copy, unresolved V genes account for less than half of the shortfall, and the remainder is unexplained. The sample yields fewer than 250,000 clones; about four fifths were counted once. The ten largest clones represent around 1.6% of the sample. The source material was PBMCs. The receptors here all came from a woman aged 45-60 years in good health and CMV-seronegative.

The rearrangement uses TRBV6-6 and TRBJ1-2, with D possibly being TRBD1 (5 bases). The CDR3 has 14 amino acids. Per the germline V gene, CDR1 is MNHNY and CDR2 is SVGAGI (reference sequence). V lost 7 bases to trimming and J lost 4 bases, with 16 bases between them. The CDR3 DNA follows: TGTGCCAGCACCCTCATGACAGAGTCCTATGGCTACACCTTC. Protein product: CASTLMTESYGYTF.

The chain carries TRBV7-3 and TRBJ2-7; perhaps TRBD2 as D (6 bases). Germline CDR1 is SGHTA and CDR2 is FQGTGA. V was cut by 0 bases and J by 3 bases, with 9 bases left in between. The CDR3 covers 14 residues. CDR3 nucleotides: TGTGCCAGCAGCTTAACCGGAGGGAACTACGAGCAGTACTTC. It is translated as CASSLTGGNYEQYF.

The genes are TRBV5-1 and TRBJ2-1; the D gene is possibly TRBD2 (6 bases). The CDR3 has 16 amino acids. Trimming pared 0 bases from V and 2 bases from J, leaving 12 bases between. Germline loops: CDR1 SGHRS, CDR2 YFSETQ. The CDR3 nucleotides read TGCGCCAGCAGCTTGGGGGGGGTAGGGCCCTACAATGAGCAGTTCTTC. Translated: CASSLGGVGPYNEQFF.

This clone occurred a few times. This chain uses TRBV7-2 with TRBJ1-1; D remains ambiguous. Trimming cost V 3 bases and J 9 bases, with 8 bases left between them. The germline CDR1 and CDR2 sequences are SGHTA and FQGNSA. This CDR3 is built from 11 residues. The DNA for the CDR3 is TGTGCCAGCAGCTTTACTTTACAAGCTTTCTTT. The encoded protein is CASSFTLQAFF.

The rearrangement links TRBV7-2 to TRBJ2-7, with D possibly matching TRBD2 (6 bases). The CDR3 spans 15 residues. CDR1 is SGHTA, CDR2 FQGNSA, per germline. V lost 2 bases and J 4 bases, leaving 15 bases between the germline ends. CDR3 DNA sequence: TGTGCCAGCAGCTTAATGGCCGGGAGCCCGTACGAGCAGTACTTC. Translating it yields CASSLMAGSPYEQYF.

This chain uses TRBV6-5 with TRBJ2-2; 9 positions match TRBD1. The CDR3 totals 14 residues. The germline V gene has CDR1 MNHEY and CDR2 SVGAGI. V lost 8 bases to trimming and J lost 4 bases; unmatched junction nucleotides: 5. The CDR3 sequence: CASHRTGVTGELFF. In DNA form, the CDR3 reads TGTGCCAGCCATCGGACAGGGGTCACCGGGGAGCTGTTTTTT.

The J gene is TRBJ1-5, the V gene TRBV7-9; 7 bases fit TRBD1. Per the germline V gene, CDR1 is SEHNR and CDR2 is FQNEAQ (reference sequence). The CDR3 has 15 amino acids. The ends lost 5 bases at V and 5 bases at J; junction bases unmatched: 9. The CDR3 reads CASSPPGTDYQPQHF. CDR3 bases: TGTGCCAGCAGCCCCCCCGGGACAGATTATCAGCCCCAGCATTTT.

Only a few counts were recorded for this clone. The J gene is TRBJ1-1, the V gene TRBV12-5; D is possibly TRBD1 (5 bases). The germline V gene encodes CDR1 LGHNT and CDR2 FRNRAP. The CDR3 has 13 amino acids. Trimming pared 4 bases from V and 1 base from J, leaving 7 bases between. CDR3 region: CASGYGGNTEAFF. As DNA, the CDR3 is TGTGCTAGTGGTTACGGGGGGAACACTGAAGCTTTCTTT.

The table lists this clone with a few counts. The rearrangement links TRBV13 to TRBJ1-1; D is unresolved. The CDR3 has 14 residues. In germline, CDR1 is PRHDT, CDR2 FYEKMQ (reference sequence). V lost 2 bases and J lost 1, with 8 bases in between. Here the CDR3 reads CASSLFWANTEAFF. The CDR3 bases are TGTGCCAGCAGCTTATTCTGGGCGAACACTGAAGCTTTCTTT.

On this clone: At the DNA level, this CDR3 is encoded by other sequences in the same sample as well. The CDR3 region is CASSPSLNYGYTF. The CDR3 coding sequence is TGTGCCAGCTCACCTTCCCTTAACTATGGCTACACCTTC. This chain links TRBV18 with TRBJ1-2; no clear D gene. The CDR3 runs 13 residues. CDR1 is KGHSH and CDR2 is LQKENI in the germline V gene. V lost 3 bases and J lost 1, with 6 bases in between. The whole variable domain, filled in from reference TRBV18 and TRBJ1-2, reads NAGVMQNPRHLVRRRGQEARLRCSPMKGHSHVYWYRQLPEEGLKFMVYLQKENIIDESGMPKERFSAEFPKEGPSILRIQQVVRGDSAAYFCASSPSLNYGYTFGSGTRLTVV.

The chain has TRBV7-2 and TRBJ2-7; TRBD2 matches at 7 bases. The CDR3 contains 15 residues. In germline, CDR1 is SGHTA, CDR2 FQGNSA. The junction had 9 bases not matched to a gene; V was cut back by 5 bases and J by 2 bases. The CDR3 sequence is CASSPAGSGPYEQYF. CDR3 DNA: TGTGCCAGCAGCCCGGCCGGTAGCGGGCCCTACGAGCAGTACTTC.

The chain joins TRBV7-2 to TRBJ2-1; 12 positions agree with TRBD2. Germline CDR1 SGHTA, CDR2 FQGNSA. This CDR3 spans 19 amino acids. V gave up 6 bases and J gave up 6 bases; unmatched junction bases: 18. The CDR3 spells CASRDRLAGDGLGRNEQFF. The DNA for the CDR3 is TGTGCCAGCAGGGATCGACTAGCGGGGGATGGATTGGGTCGCAATGAGCAGTTCTTC.

The chain joins TRBV18 to TRBJ2-7; D is possibly TRBD2 (5 bases). The CDR3 has 14 residues. CDR1 KGHSH and CDR2 LQKENI come from the germline V gene. Trimming took 2 bases from V and 0 from J, leaving 8 bases between them. Here the CDR3 DNA reads TGTGCCAGCTCACCAAAGGACTTCTCCTACGAGCAGTACTTC. Its protein is CASSPKDFSYEQYF.

The chain links TRBV28 to TRBJ1-5; TRBD1 matches 11 bases. After removal of 6 bases from V and 7 bases from J, the junction contained 20 bases not matched to a gene. The CDR3 is 19 amino acids. Germline CDR1 and CDR2: MDHEN and SYDVKM. CDR3 bases: TGTGCCAGCAGGAATACTCCTTGGATCCCGGGACAGGGGGAGCAGCCCCAGCATTTT. Translation: CASRNTPWIPGQGEQPQHF.

J is TRBJ2-1 and V is TRBV2; a possible D gene is TRBD2 (5 bases). The CDR3 contains 13 residues. Trimming removed 6 bases from V and 13 bases from J, with 19 bases in between. Per the germline V gene, CDR1 is SNHLY and CDR2 is FYNNEI. CDR3 protein: CASSARETAPQFF. The CDR3 DNA is TGTGCCAGCAGCGCAAGGGAGACTGCCCCTCAGTTCTTC.

The gene calls are TRBV5-5 and TRBJ1-6, with TRBD1 as a possible D gene (5 bases). Germline-derived CDR1 and CDR2 are SGHKS and YYEKEE (reference sequence). Trimming shortened V by 0 bases and J by 10 bases, and 11 bases separated the two germline ends. The CDR3 has 14 amino acids. CDR3 coding DNA: TGTGCCAGCAGCTTGGTACCCGACAGCTCACCCCTCCACTTT. It codes for CASSLVPDSSPLHF.

Here the CDR3 DNA reads TGCAGCGTTGCCATATCAGGGGAGACCCAGTACTTC. Translation: CSVAISGETQYF. The chain links TRBV29-1 to TRBJ2-5; the D gene is possibly TRBD1 (5 bases). Germline V CDR1 and CDR2: SQVTM, ANQGSEA. The CDR3 covers 12 residues. V was clipped by 4 bases and J by 5 bases, with 11 bases between them.

The chain joins TRBV6-6 to TRBJ2-1; 9 bases align to TRBD1. This CDR3 is 16 amino acids long. The V and J ends lost 7 bases and 2 bases, in that order; junction bases with no gene match: 9. Germline CDR1 reads MNHNY; CDR2 reads SVGAGI (reference sequence). The CDR3 sequence: CASKRETGGTYNEQFF. The CDR3 DNA follows: TGTGCCAGCAAGAGGGAGACAGGGGGTACCTACAATGAGCAGTTCTTC.

This clone was found once. The chain links TRBV18 to TRBJ1-5; unclear D gene. Trimming removed 3 bases from V and 6 bases from J, with 12 bases in between. This CDR3 has 14 residues. Germline loops: CDR1 KGHSH, CDR2 LQKENI. The CDR3 region is CASSPKDTAQPQHF. CDR3 DNA: TGTGCCAGCTCACCTAAAGACACGGCTCAGCCCCAGCATTTT.

The genes are TRBV7-9 and TRBJ2-1; 9 bases match TRBD1. Germline V gene data show CDR1 as SEHNR and CDR2 as FQNEAQ (reference sequence). The CDR3 loop spans 15 amino acids. The V segment lost 5 bases and the J segment 5 bases; nucleotides outside the gene matches: 7. CDR3 bases: TGTGCCAGCAGCGTAGGGGGACAGGGAGACAATGAGCAGTTCTTC. This sequence encodes CASSVGGQGDNEQFF.

V gene TRBV4-3 combines with J gene TRBJ2-3; 10 nucleotides agree with TRBD2. Germline V gives CDR1 LGHNA, CDR2 YSLEER. Trimming cost V 0 bases and J 6 bases; bases outside gene matches: 3. This CDR3 contains 15 residues. The CDR3 DNA reads as TGCGCCAGCAGCCAAGATCTAGCGGGGGCGGATACGCAGTATTTT. Its protein is CASSQDLAGADTQYF.

The chain has TRBV4-2 and TRBJ2-3; 7 positions match TRBD2. CDR3 length equals 15 residues. V lost 0 bases, J lost 0 bases, and 0 bases stayed unmatched. Germline V gene data show CDR1 as LGHNA and CDR2 as YNFKEQ. The DNA for the CDR3 is TGTGCCAGCAGCCAAGAACTAGCGAGCACAGATACGCAGTATTTT. This sequence encodes CASSQELASTDTQYF.

V usage is TRBV7-9 and J usage is TRBJ2-1, with TRBD2 matching 7 bases. The V and J ends lost 1 base and 8 bases, in that order; junction bases with no gene match: 14. The CDR3 has 17 amino acids. Germline lookup yields CDR1 SEHNR and CDR2 FQNEAQ (reference sequence). The CDR3 region is CASSLGGVAGVFYEQFF. CDR3 in DNA: TGTGCCAGCAGCTTAGGGGGTGTGGCGGGAGTTTTCTATGAGCAGTTCTTC.

The rearrangement uses TRBV11-2 and TRBJ1-2; tentative D call: TRBD1 (5 bases). This CDR3 spans 15 amino acids. V shed 6 bases and J shed 5 bases, with 19 bases lying between them. Germline V gene lookup returns CDR1 SGHAT and CDR2 FQNNGV. The chain's CDR3 is CASRGPGGDDYGYTF. The CDR3 region has the DNA TGTGCCAGCAGAGGACCCGGGGGGGATGATTATGGCTACACCTTC.

In the case of this clone: The junction and the germline gene differ at one end; a read error may be behind it. The chain carries TRBV7-3 and TRBJ1-2; 7 bases line up with TRBD1. The CDR3 sequence is 13 residues long. Germline V gene data show CDR1 as SGHTA and CDR2 as FQGTGA. CDR3 residues: CASSFDRATRLLF. The CDR3 nucleotides read TGTGCCAGCAGCTTCGACAGGGCCACCCGACTTCTCTTC.

V gene TRBV7-6 combines with J gene TRBJ2-1; 12 positions agree with TRBD2. Germline assignment: CDR1 SGHVS and CDR2 FNYEAQ. Trimming took 0 bases from V and 0 from J; bases not matched to a gene: 12. This CDR3 is 21 amino acids long. The CDR3 region has the DNA TGTGCCAGCAGCTTAGCGTCTCCGGGACTAGCGGGCCCGAGCTCCTACAATGAGCAGTTCTTC. Its protein is CASSLASPGLAGPSSYNEQFF.